This is a list of T cell receptor beta chains from one sample in a study of T cell responses to AZD1222 COVID-19 vaccine. Assay used: immunoSEQ multiplex PCR; TCRdb lists only in-frame clones, some missing. Here the sample spans approximately 120,000 clones, around 87% being singletons. Sequencing was performed on peripheral blood, taken 28 days after the second AZD1222 dose. The receptors derive from an adult who received the AZD1222 COVID-19 vaccine. The CDR3 runs from the conserved cysteine through the conserved F or W. A D gene is named only where the DNA matches it firmly. The listing skips clone size in some rows; elsewhere it reads once, few, many or a size class.

>NA|TRBJ1-6|NA|TRBV18
TGTGCCAGCTCACCTGACCATCAGGGTAGTTCACCCCTCCACTTT
CASSPDHQGSSPLHF
>NA|TRBJ2-2|NA|TRBV27
TGTGCCAGCAGCTCAGGAACCGGGGAGCTGTTTTTT
CASSSGTGELFF
>TRBD1|TRBJ2-7|NA|TRBV9
TGTGCCAGCAGCGTAGAAGGGGGCGCGGACGAGCAGTACTTC
CASSVEGGADEQYF
>NA|TRBJ2-6|NA|TRBV18
TGTGCCAGCTCACCACGGGGGCCTGGGGCCAACGTCCTGACTTTC
CASSPRGPGANVLTF
>NA|TRBJ1-1|NA|TRBV7-6
TGTGCCAGCAGCTTTAATAGCAACACTGAAGCTTTCTTT
CASSFNSNTEAFF
>TRBD2|TRBJ2-1|NA|TRBV4-1
TGCGCCAGCAGCCAAGCATCTAGCGGGAGGGCCAGGGCCTACAATGAGCAGTTCTTC
CASSQASSGRARAYNEQFF
>NA|TRBJ2-3|NA|TRBV19
TGTGCCAGTAGTATACGGTCGAGCACAGATACGCAGTATTTT
CASSIRSSTDTQYF
>TRBD2|TRBJ2-1|NA|TRBV7-9
TGTGCCAGCAGTTCTCCTTTCCGACTAGCGGGAACGAAGAATGAGCAGTTCTTC
CASSSPFRLAGTKNEQFF
>NA|TRBJ1-4|once|TRBV19
TGTGCCAGTAGTAACGGAAGAGGGATACCTGAAAAACTGTTTTTT
CASSNGRGIPEKLFF
>NA|TRBJ1-2|NA|TRBV2
TGTGCCAAAAAACCGGGACACCTTAACTATGGCTACACCTTC
CAKKPGHLNYGYTF
>TRBD1|TRBJ2-2|NA|TRBV7-3
TGTGCCAGCAGTACCGGGACAGGGTCCACCGGGGAGCTGTTTTTT
CASSTGTGSTGELFF
>NA|TRBJ1-4|NA|TRBV5-8
TGTGCCAGCAGCTTGGTTGCAACTAATGAAAAACTGTTTTTT
CASSLVATNEKLFF
>TRBD1|TRBJ1-1|NA|TRBV7-3
TGTGCCAGCAGCTTAATGGGGACAGGGGCGAACACTGAAGCTTTCTTT
CASSLMGTGANTEAFF
>TRBD2|TRBJ2-5|NA|TRBV6-2/TRBV6-3
TGTGCCAGCAGTTACTCGACTAGCGGGAGGCGGGGTGAGACCCAGTACTTC
CASSYSTSGRRGETQYF
>TRBD1|TRBJ1-1|few|TRBV12-3/TRBV12-4
TGTGCCAGCAGTATTCAGGGGGGAGCTTTCTTT
CASSIQGGAFF
>TRBD2|TRBJ2-3|NA|TRBV4-2
TGTGCCAGCAGCCAAGAGAGCGGGGTCGAAGGAGATACGCAGTATTTT
CASSQESGVEGDTQYF
>NA|TRBJ2-7|NA|TRBV27
TGTGCCAGCAGTCACTCATCTAGGGGGTACGAGCAGTACTTC
CASSHSSRGYEQYF
>TRBD1|TRBJ1-2|NA|TRBV3-1/TRBV3-2
TGTGCCAGCAGCCCTCAGGGACAGGGGCCATATGGCTACACCTTC
CASSPQGQGPYGYTF
>NA|TRBJ2-7|NA|TRBV29-1
TGCAGCGTTGCCGATCTTTACGAGCAGTACTTC
CSVADLYEQYF
>NA|TRBJ1-3|NA|TRBV11-2
TGTGCCAGCAGCTTAGGAAACAGGCTCCTGGGAAACACCATATATTTT
CASSLGNRLLGNTIYF
>NA|TRBJ1-2|NA|TRBV29-1
TGCAGCGGGGTTTCGGGATTCTTGGGGGGCTACACCTTC
CSGVSGFLGGYTF
>TRBD1|TRBJ1-1|NA|TRBV18
TGTGCCAGCTCTGGGGACAGGGGGCACACTGAAGCTTTCTTT
CASSGDRGHTEAFF
>TRBD2|TRBJ2-1|NA|TRBV19
TGTGCCACCCGGCCGGGGGGGAGCTCAGATGAGCAGTTCTTC
CATRPGGSSDEQFF
>NA|TRBJ1-1|NA|TRBV5-5
TGTGCCAGCAGCGGGGAGAACACTGAAGCTTTCTTT
CASSGENTEAFF
>NA|TRBJ2-7|once|TRBV27
TGTGCCAGCAAAACGGGAAGCTCCTACGAGCAGTACTTC
CASKTGSSYEQYF
>TRBD2|TRBJ2-2|many|TRBV5-5
TGTGCCAGCAGCTTGATCAGGACTAGCAACGGGGAGCTGTTTTTT
CASSLIRTSNGELFF
>NA|TRBJ2-7|NA|TRBV18
TGTGCCAGCTCACGAAACGAAGAGTCGTACGAGCAGTACTTC
CASSRNEESYEQYF
>TRBD2|TRBJ2-1|few|TRBV2
TGTGCCAGCAGTGAGGTTAGACTAGCGGTCTACAATGAGCAGTTCTTC
CASSEVRLAVYNEQFF
>NA|TRBJ2-7|NA|TRBV24-1
TGTGCCACCAGTGATCACGCAGGTAACGAGCAGTACTTC
CATSDHAGNEQYF
>TRBD2|TRBJ2-2|once|TRBV3-1/TRBV3-2
TGTGCCAGCAGCCAAGATATTGTACTAGCGGGAGAATACACCGGGGAGCTGTTTTTT
CASSQDIVLAGEYTGELFF
>TRBD1|TRBJ1-1|NA|TRBV9
TGTGCCAGCAGCATAGGGACAGTGAACACTGAAGCTTTCTTT
CASSIGTVNTEAFF
>NA|TRBJ1-2|NA|TRBV9
TGTGCCAGCGGTGCAGGGAACTATGGCTACACCTTC
CASGAGNYGYTF
>TRBD2|TRBJ2-1|NA|TRBV27
TGTGCCAGCAGTCGCCGCCAGGGACTAGCGGGCGACAATGAGCAGTTCTTC
CASSRRQGLAGDNEQFF
>NA|TRBJ1-6|NA|TRBV9
TGTGCCAGCAGCGGGGGGTATAATTCACCCCTCCACTTT
CASSGGYNSPLHF